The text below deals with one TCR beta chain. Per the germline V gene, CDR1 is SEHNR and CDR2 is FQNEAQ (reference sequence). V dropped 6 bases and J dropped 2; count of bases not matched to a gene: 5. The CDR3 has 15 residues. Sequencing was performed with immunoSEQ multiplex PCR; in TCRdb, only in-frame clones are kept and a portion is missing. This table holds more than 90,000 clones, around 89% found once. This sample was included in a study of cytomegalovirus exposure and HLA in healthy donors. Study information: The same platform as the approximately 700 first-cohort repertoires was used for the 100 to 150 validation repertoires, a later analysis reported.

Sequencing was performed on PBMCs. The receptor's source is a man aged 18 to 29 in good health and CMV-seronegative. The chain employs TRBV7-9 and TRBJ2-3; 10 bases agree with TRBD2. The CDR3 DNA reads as TGTGCCAGCAGAATTAGCGGGGGGTCCACAGATACGCAGTATTTT. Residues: CASRISGGSTDTQYF.